The 23 T cell receptor beta chains below were found in one sample sequenced in a study of blood T cell repertoires in COVID-19. Here immunoSEQ multiplex PCR was the method, and the copy in TCRdb shows in-frame clones only, minus some. The sample contains a few hundred thousand clones, 80% of which appear only once. Sequencing was done on a sample of PBMCs or T cells enriched from blood (not recorded which). The source of these receptors is a man aged 30 to 45 with acute COVID-19.

The rearrangement uses TRBV10-3 and TRBJ1-1; D remains unclear. Between the trimmed V and J ends, which lost 5 bases and 0 bases, there was a span of 4 bases. Germline V gives CDR1 ENHRY, CDR2 SYGVKD. The length of the CDR3 is 12 residues. The DNA for the CDR3 is TGTGCCATCAGTCCTATGAACACTGAAGCTTTCTTT. Translation gives CAISPMNTEAFF.

To note about this clone: A junction end diverges from the germline sequence, so it may reflect a read error. The rearrangement links TRBV28 to TRBJ1-2, with D possibly TRBD1 on 5 matching bases. The CDR3 totals 16 residues. Germline V gene sequence: CDR1 MDHEN, CDR2 SYDVKM. CDR3 sequence: CASSSHRTSINYDYTF. The CDR3 nucleotides read TGTGCCAGCAGTTCCCACAGGACTAGTATCAACTATGACTACACCTTC.

The table lists this clone with a few counts. The chain combines TRBV4-1 with TRBJ1-5; D ambiguous. CDR1 is MGHRA and CDR2 is YSYEKL in the germline V gene. The germline V and J ends were trimmed by 6 bases and 7 bases, with 13 bases remaining between them. This CDR3 has 13 amino acids. Here the CDR3 reads CASSYLGGQPQHF. In DNA, the CDR3 is TGCGCCAGCAGTTACCTAGGAGGGCAGCCCCAGCATTTT.

The chain has TRBV6-5 and TRBJ2-3, with 11 bases fitting TRBD2. In germline, CDR1 is MNHEY, CDR2 SVGAGI. There are 14 residues in the CDR3. V lost 5 bases and J lost 5; bases outside the gene matches: 3. CDR3 sequence reads: CASSIAGGQDTQYF. The CDR3 nucleotides are TGTGCCAGCAGTATAGCGGGGGGGCAAGATACGCAGTATTTT.

This clone was found once. V and J are TRBV30 and TRBJ1-2; D is possibly TRBD1 (5 bases). The CDR3 is made up of 14 amino acids. V was shortened by 0 bases and J by 8 bases, with 16 bases between the two germline ends. Germline CDR1 GTSNPN, CDR2 SVGIG (reference sequence). CDR3 bases: TGTGCCTGGAGTGTCTGGCGGCAGGGATACGGCTACACCTTC. This sequence encodes CAWSVWRQGYGYTF.

This sequence joins TRBV28 and TRBJ1-5; 7 bases agree with TRBD1. The V and J ends lost 5 bases and 1 base, in that order; junction bases with no gene match: 5. This CDR3 contains 15 residues. The germline V gene has CDR1 MDHEN and CDR2 SYDVKM. CDR3 nucleotides: TGTGCCAGCAGTGGAGGGGGCCGAAGCAATCAGCCCCAGCATTTT. Its translation is CASSGGGRSNQPQHF. Filled out from reference TRBV28 and TRBJ1-5, the complete variable domain reads DVKVTQSSRYLVKRTGEKVFLECVQDMDHENMFWYRQDPGLGLRLIYFSYDVKMKEKGDIPEGYSVSREKKERFSLILESASTNQTSMYLCASSGGGRSNQPQHFGDGTRLSIL.

This clone occurred a few times. The V gene is TRBV5-1, the J gene TRBJ2-7; possible D gene TRBD1, 5 bases. There are 14 residues in the CDR3. The V gene lost 1 base and the J gene lost 0 bases, with 8 bases spanning the gap. Germline-derived CDR1 and CDR2 are SGHRS and YFSETQ. The CDR3 is CASSLQGSSYEQYF. CDR3 in DNA: TGCGCCAGCAGCTTGCAGGGAAGCTCCTACGAGCAGTACTTC. Together with reference TRBV5-1 and TRBJ2-7, the CDR3 gives the full variable domain: KAGVTQTPRYLIKTRGQQVTLSCSPISGHRSVSWYQQTPGQGLQFLFEYFSETQRNKGNFPGRFSGRQFSNSRSEMNVSTLELGDSALYLCASSLQGSSYEQYFGPGTRLTVT.

The V call is TRBV7-2, the J call TRBJ2-4, with TRBD1 as a possible D gene (5 bases). Germline V gene lookup returns CDR1 SGHTA and CDR2 FQGNSA. The CDR3 is 16 residues long. The V end lost 1 base, the J end lost 6 bases, and 16 bases lay between the germline ends. CDR3 coding DNA: TGTGCCAGCAGCTTAGTCCCGACAGTTGGTGGAAACATTCAGTACTTC. It specifies CASSLVPTVGGNIQYF.

This chain joins TRBV11-2 and TRBJ2-1; the match to TRBD1 covers 8 bases. V shed 5 bases, J shed 6 bases, and the junction held 9 bases outside the gene matches. The germline V gene has CDR1 SGHAT and CDR2 FQNNGV. CDR3 size: 15 residues. CDR3 coding DNA: TGTGCCAGCAGCCTACAGGTACAGGGGGGCAATGAGCAGTTCTTC. Translated, it gives CASSLQVQGGNEQFF.

V and J are TRBV3-1 (or the pseudogene TRBV3-2) and TRBJ2-7, with D possibly being TRBD2 (7 bases). The germline gives CDR1 LGHDT, CDR2 YNNKEL (reference sequence). This CDR3 spans 14 amino acids. Trimming removed 1 base from V and 2 bases from J, with 9 bases in between. The CDR3 coding sequence is TGTGCCAGCAGCCAAGTAGGGGGGGCCTACGAGCAGTACTTC. Its translation is CASSQVGGAYEQYF.

The chain carries TRBV11-2 and TRBJ1-1; 8 nucleotides agree with TRBD1. The CDR3 loop spans 15 amino acids. Germline lookup yields CDR1 SGHAT and CDR2 FQNNGV. Germline trimming cut 0 bases from V and 1 base from J; bases unmatched to any gene: 1. CDR3 bases: TGTGCCAGCAGCTTAGACGGGACAGGGAACACTGAAGCTTTCTTT. It codes for CASSLDGTGNTEAFF.

The table lists this clone with a count of one. The chain recombines TRBV5-5 with TRBJ1-4; 7 nucleotides match TRBD1. From germline, CDR1 is SGHKS and CDR2 YYEKEE (reference sequence). Unmatched junction bases numbered 3, after V lost 0 bases and J lost 7 bases. The CDR3 has 14 residues. This chain's CDR3 is CASSLAGTAEKLFF. CDR3 coding DNA: TGTGCCAGCAGCTTGGCCGGGACAGCTGAAAAACTGTTTTTT.

The genes are TRBV7-9 and TRBJ1-5; TRBD1 is a possible D gene (6 bases). The length of the CDR3 is 17 residues. Germline CDR1 reads SEHNR; CDR2 reads FQNEAQ (reference sequence). Trimming left V 1 base short and J 0 bases short, with 13 bases between. CDR3: CASSLVGTGRSNQPQHF. The CDR3 DNA sequence: TGTGCCAGCAGCTTAGTCGGAACAGGGCGTAGCAATCAGCCCCAGCATTTT. Based on the CDR3 plus reference TRBV7-9 and TRBJ1-5, the full variable domain is DTGVSQNPRHKITKRGQNVTFRCDPISEHNRLYWYRQTLGQGPEFLTYFQNEAQLEKSRLLSDRFSAERPKGSFSTLEIQRTEQGDSAMYLCASSLVGTGRSNQPQHFGDGTRLSIL.

This clone was seen a single time. This sequence joins TRBV9 and TRBJ1-1; the match to TRBD1 covers 7 bases. This CDR3 contains 13 residues. J was trimmed by 5 bases and V by 4 bases; bases with no gene match: 5. The germline V gene encodes CDR1 SGDLS and CDR2 YYNGEE. The chain's CDR3 is CASSSGGSTEAFF. The CDR3 coding sequence is TGTGCCAGCAGCTCAGGGGGGAGTACTGAAGCTTTCTTT.

This clone was recorded only once. This chain uses TRBV11-2 with TRBJ2-5, with a tentative D call TRBD2 (6 bases). The CDR3 sequence is 15 residues long. Deletions cut 0 bases from V and 2 bases from J, with 10 bases between. Germline CDR1 and CDR2: SGHAT and FQNNGV. The CDR3 nucleotides are TGTGCCAGCAGCTTAGATCGGGGGACGCAAGAGACCCAGTACTTC. It specifies CASSLDRGTQETQYF. Drawing the rest from reference TRBV11-2 and TRBJ2-5, the complete variable domain is EAGVAQSPRYKIIEKRQSVAFWCNPISGHATLYWYQQILGQGPKLLIQFQNNGVVDDSQLPKDRFSAERLKGVDSTLKIQPAKLEDSAVYLCASSLDRGTQETQYFGPGTRLLVL.

V and J are TRBV5-1 and TRBJ1-1; D is uncertain. V lost 0 bases and J lost 0, with 12 bases in between. Germline V lookup: CDR1 SGHRS, CDR2 YFSETQ. This CDR3 spans 16 amino acids. CDR3 in amino acids: CASSLAGSTMNTEAFF. CDR3 nucleotides: TGCGCCAGCAGCTTGGCCGGTAGTACCATGAACACTGAAGCTTTCTTT.

The rearrangement links TRBV3-1 (or the pseudogene TRBV3-2) to TRBJ1-2; D is ambiguous. The CDR3 contains 14 residues. The germline CDR1 and CDR2 sequences are LGHDT and YNNKEL (reference sequence). V lost 0 bases, J lost 4 bases, and 9 bases lay in between. This chain's CDR3 is CASSQDGGLYGYTF. For the CDR3, the DNA is TGTGCCAGCAGCCAAGACGGCGGCCTCTATGGCTACACCTTC.

The chain combines TRBV6-5 with TRBJ2-7; D might be TRBD1 (6 bases). Germline CDR1 is MNHEY and CDR2 is SVGAGI. V lost 6 bases and J 7 bases, leaving 13 bases between the germline ends. The CDR3 contains 12 residues. The CDR3 region is CASRQGSGEQYF. CDR3 DNA sequence: TGTGCCAGCAGACAGGGATCAGGGGAGCAGTACTTC.

The chain combines TRBV4-1 with TRBJ1-2; D unresolved. Germline CDR1 is MGHRA and CDR2 is YSYEKL. The V end lost 1 base, the J end lost 2 bases, and 8 bases lay between the germline ends. The CDR3 is made up of 14 amino acids. This CDR3 reads CASSQVGPNYGYTF. DNA of the CDR3: TGCGCCAGCAGCCAAGTTGGCCCAAACTATGGCTACACCTTC.

The chain has TRBV14 and TRBJ1-2; unclear D gene. Trimming removed 1 base from V and 2 bases from J, with 11 bases in between. The V gene's germline CDR1 is SGHDN and CDR2 FVKESK. The CDR3 extends over 15 amino acids. The CDR3 nucleotides read TGTGCCAGCAGCCAAGGGAGGAGCGAAAACTATGGCTACACCTTC. It translates to CASSQGRSENYGYTF.

J is TRBJ1-6 and V is TRBV7-9, with TRBD1 identical over 8 bases. The CDR3 extends over 14 amino acids. CDR1 is SEHNR, CDR2 FQNEAQ, per germline (reference sequence). V trimming: 4 bases; J trimming: 9 bases; junction bases outside the gene matches: 5. The CDR3 DNA reads as TGTGCCAGCAGCTCGGACAGGGCAACTTCACCCCTCCACTTT. Its translation: CASSSDRATSPLHF.

The genes are TRBV5-1 and TRBJ2-1; TRBD2 matches at 7 bases. The CDR3 runs 14 residues. CDR1 SGHRS and CDR2 YFSETQ come from the germline V gene. J gave up 8 bases and V 2 bases, and 7 bases lay outside the gene matches. CDR3 DNA: TGCGCCAGCAGCTTCTCGGGGGGAATCCATGAGCAGTTCTTC. This sequence encodes CASSFSGGIHEQFF.

The V gene is TRBV2, the J gene TRBJ2-7; tentatively, D is TRBD2 (5 bases). This CDR3 spans 14 amino acids. Germline assignment: CDR1 SNHLY and CDR2 FYNNEI. V lost 1 base to trimming and J lost 0 bases, with 7 bases between them. CDR3 nucleotide sequence: TGTGCCAGCAGTGAAGTGGGGAGCTCCTACGAGCAGTACTTC. Translation: CASSEVGSSYEQYF.